A selection of T cell receptor beta chains follows, all from one sample in a study of blood T cell repertoires in COVID-19. Measured with immunoSEQ multiplex PCR; TCRdb has only the in-frame clones, and not every one. The profile shows 130,000 or so clones, 84% of them singletons. The specimen was peripheral blood. These receptors all stem from a human donor in a cohort sampled during active COVID-19. The CDR3 runs from the conserved cysteine through the conserved F or W. A D gene is named only where the DNA matches it firmly. Clone size is stated in some rows and not others, as once, few, many or a class when expanded.

>once|TRBJ1-6|TRBV19|-
CASSVTPGQKLRVNSPLHF
TGTGCCAGTAGTGTGACACCGGGACAAAAGTTGAGGGTTAATTCACCCCTCCACTTT
>-|TRBJ1-5|TRBV3-1/TRBV3-2|-
CASSQDSYSNQPQHF
TGTGCCAGCAGCCAAGACAGTTATAGCAATCAGCCCCAGCATTTT
>-|TRBJ1-6|TRBV5-6|TRBD1
CASREQGAGNSPLHF
TGTGCCAGCAGAGAACAGGGGGCAGGTAATTCACCCCTCCACTTT
>-|TRBJ1-4|TRBV15|-
CATSRSTATNEKLFF
TGTGCCACCAGCAGATCGACAGCAACTAATGAAAAACTGTTTTTT
>many|TRBJ2-7|TRBV5-5|-
CASSFPDAGEQYF
TGTGCCAGCAGCTTTCCGGATGCAGGGGAGCAGTACTTC
>-|TRBJ1-5|TRBV19|-
CARGFCCFVQNQPQHF
TGTGCCAGGGGTTTCTGCTGTTTCGTACAGAACCAGCCCCAGCATTTT
>-|TRBJ2-2|TRBV5-4|-
CASSLRGGTGELFF
TGTGCCAGCAGCTTGAGGGGCGGAACCGGGGAGCTGTTTTTT
>once|TRBJ1-2|TRBV3-1/TRBV3-2|-
CASSQDRGFYGYTF
TGTGCCAGCAGCCAAGACAGGGGCTTCTATGGCTACACCTTC
>-|TRBJ2-7|TRBV5-1|-
CASSLVPGDEQYF
TGCGCCAGCAGCTTGGTGCCGGGGGACGAGCAGTACTTC
>-|TRBJ1-2|TRBV29-1|TRBD1
CSVGQGDGYTF
TGCAGCGTTGGACAGGGGGATGGCTACACCTTC
>once|TRBJ2-3|TRBV2|-
CASKDSEGGTQYF
TGTGCCAGCAAAGACAGCGAGGGAGGTACGCAGTATTTT
>-|TRBJ1-1|TRBV30|-
CAWSVQMNTEAFF
TGTGCCTGGAGTGTTCAAATGAACACTGAAGCTTTCTTT
>-|TRBJ2-7|TRBV7-3|-
CASSPQPASSYEQYF
TGTGCCAGCAGCCCACAGCCGGCCAGCTCCTACGAGCAGTACTTC
>-|TRBJ1-4|TRBV5-1|TRBD1
CASSPGQGNEKLFF
TGCGCCAGCAGCCCGGGACAGGGTAATGAAAAACTGTTTTTT
>-|TRBJ1-1|TRBV7-9|-
CASSLPQTLNTEAFF
TGTGCCAGCAGCTTACCGCAAACTTTGAACACTGAAGCTTTCTTT
>-|TRBJ2-5|TRBV7-7|TRBD2
CASRPGDAAGGPEYF
TGTGCCAGCAGGCCAGGCGACGCGGCGGGGGGGCCAGAGTACTTC
>-|TRBJ1-1|TRBV11-2|TRBD1
CASSPGQGTEAFF
TGTGCCAGCAGCCCTGGACAGGGAACTGAAGCTTTCTTT
>-|TRBJ1-2|TRBV2|-
CASSEALNSGYGYTF
TGTGCCAGCAGTGAAGCACTAAACTCAGGGTATGGCTACACCTTC
>-|TRBJ2-5|TRBV5-4|TRBD2
CASSRSGGARGTQYF
TGTGCCAGCAGCAGAAGCGGGGGGGCCCGGGGGACCCAGTACTTC
>-|TRBJ1-6|TRBV30|-
CAWSGGHNSPLHF
TGTGCCTGGAGCGGGGGACATAATTCACCCCTCCACTTT
>-|TRBJ2-7|TRBV10-1|-
CASSESTLGPEQYF
TGCGCCAGCAGTGAGTCGACCCTGGGCCCCGAGCAGTACTTC
>-|TRBJ1-5|TRBV6-5|TRBD1
CASTTGSQPQHF
TGTGCCAGCACGACAGGGAGTCAGCCCCAGCATTTT
>-|TRBJ1-2|TRBV10-3|TRBD1
CAISESRGGELGYTF
TGTGCCATCAGTGAGTCGAGAGGGGGCGAATTAGGATACACCTTC
>-|TRBJ1-5|TRBV3-1/TRBV3-2|-
CASSRTGPNQPQHF
TGTGCCAGCAGCCGAACAGGTCCCAATCAGCCCCAGCATTTT
>once|TRBJ2-1|TRBV29-1|TRBD2
CSSRGTSVYNEQFF
TGCAGCTCACGCGGGACTAGCGTCTACAATGAGCAGTTCTTC
>-|TRBJ2-1|TRBV27|TRBD1
CASSSYRGKTYNEQFF
TGTGCCAGCAGTTCCTACAGGGGAAAAACTTACAATGAGCAGTTCTTC
>-|TRBJ1-1|TRBV5-6|-
CASSFVGYTEAFF
TGTGCCAGCAGCTTTGTTGGCTACACTGAAGCTTTCTTT
>-|TRBJ2-5|TRBV6-1|TRBD2
CASSEWGGGETQYF
TGTGCCAGCAGTGAATGGGGGGGAGGAGAGACCCAGTACTTC
>-|TRBJ1-1|TRBV29-1|-
CSALTGFGTEAFF
TGCAGCGCCCTAACAGGGTTTGGCACTGAAGCTTTCTTT
>-|TRBJ1-5|TRBV6-5|-
CASLGGVQPQHF
TGTGCCAGCTTAGGGGGGGTTCAGCCCCAGCATTTT
>-|TRBJ2-5|TRBV7-9|-
CASSSRGVETQYF
TGTGCCAGCAGCTCGCGGGGTGTGGAGACCCAGTACTTC
>-|TRBJ2-3|TRBV5-6|TRBD1
CASSDRGQGVTDTQYF
TGTGCCAGCAGCGATCGAGGACAGGGGGTGACAGATACGCAGTATTTT
>once|TRBJ1-1|TRBV6-6|TRBD1
CASSFGQGTNTEAFF
TGTGCCAGCAGTTTTGGACAGGGGACGAACACTGAAGCTTTCTTT
>once|TRBJ2-3|TRBV5-1|TRBD2
CASSLLGGNTDTQYF
TGCGCCAGCAGCCTTCTCGGGGGGAACACAGATACGCAGTATTTT
>-|TRBJ2-3|TRBV11-2|TRBD1
CASSSGQGPTDTQYF
TGTGCCAGCAGCTCTGGACAGGGCCCCACAGATACGCAGTATTTT
>few|TRBJ2-7|TRBV7-9|-
CASSPSYEQYF
TGTGCCAGCAGCCCATCCTACGAGCAGTACTTC
>-|TRBJ1-1|TRBV30|TRBD1
CAWSVGQGATAFF
TGTGCCTGGAGTGTGGGCCAGGGGGCGACGGCTTTCTTT
>-|TRBJ2-5|TRBV7-9|-
CASSFIETQYF
TGTGCCAGCAGCTTTATAGAGACCCAGTACTTC
>once|TRBJ2-6|TRBV19|TRBD1
CASSGQGAGANVLTF
TGTGCCAGTAGTGGACAGGGGGCCGGGGCCAACGTCCTGACTTTC
>-|TRBJ2-3|TRBV4-1|-
CASSQGSGWVDTQYF
TGCGCCAGCAGCCAAGGGTCAGGGTGGGTCGATACGCAGTATTTT
>-|TRBJ2-1|TRBV18|-
CASSRPQGSHNEQFF
TGTGCCAGCTCACGCCCGCAGGGATCCCACAATGAGCAGTTCTTC
>-|TRBJ1-1|TRBV3-1/TRBV3-2|TRBD1
CASSLETGSGVNTEAFF
TGTGCCAGCAGCCTAGAGACAGGGTCTGGGGTGAACACTGAAGCTTTCTTT
>-|TRBJ2-1|TRBV18|-
CASSPSNREGNEQFF
TGTGCCAGCTCACCTTCGAACAGGGAAGGCAATGAGCAGTTCTTC
>few|TRBJ2-7|TRBV4-1|-
CASSQAEGDYEQYF
TGCGCCAGCAGCCAAGCTGAGGGAGACTACGAGCAGTACTTC
>once|TRBJ2-3|TRBV19|TRBD2
CASNGGATDTQYF
TGTGCCAGTAACGGGGGGGCCACAGATACGCAGTATTTT
>-|TRBJ2-1|TRBV7-9|TRBD2
CASSQDRLAGTYNEQFF
TGTGCCAGCAGTCAAGACAGGCTAGCGGGAACATACAATGAGCAGTTCTTC
>-|TRBJ1-3|TRBV28|-
CASHTGTGGNTIYF
TGTGCCAGCCATACCGGAACGGGTGGAAACACCATATATTTT
>-|TRBJ2-1|TRBV24-1|TRBD2
CATSDGGSGGNEQFF
TGTGCCACCAGTGATGGGGGTAGCGGGGGCAATGAGCAGTTCTTC
>once|TRBJ1-6|TRBV19|-
CASNRPTGNSPLHF
TGTGCCAGTAACCGTCCCACGGGGAATTCACCCCTCCACTTT
>-|TRBJ2-2|TRBV10-3|TRBD1
CAIRGRGTANTGELFF
TGTGCCATCAGGGGACGTGGGACAGCGAACACCGGGGAGCTGTTTTTT
>-|TRBJ2-3|TRBV5-5|TRBD1
CASSWGTADTQYF
TGTGCCAGCAGCTGGGGGACAGCAGATACGCAGTATTTT
>-|TRBJ2-1|TRBV7-3|TRBD1
CASSQQGGSYNEQFF
TGTGCCAGCAGCCAACAGGGGGGCTCCTACAATGAGCAGTTCTTC
>-|TRBJ1-1|TRBV6-5|-
CASSYSQIYTEAFF
TGTGCCAGCAGTTACTCACAGATCTACACTGAAGCTTTCTTT
>-|TRBJ2-2|TRBV18|TRBD1
CASAQGQGGTGELFF
TGTGCCAGCGCACAAGGACAGGGAGGCACCGGGGAGCTGTTTTTT
>-|TRBJ1-4|TRBV7-6|-
CASSPLIGAYEKLFF
TGTGCCAGCAGCCCTCTCATAGGGGCTTATGAAAAACTGTTTTTT
>once|TRBJ1-2|TRBV16|TRBD1
CASSQSGGTGTGYTF
TGTGCCAGCAGCCAATCGGGGGGGACAGGGACTGGCTACACCTTC
>few|TRBJ2-7|TRBV11-3|-
CASSFGTPTVLEQYF
TGTGCCAGCAGCTTTGGGACACCTACGGTCCTCGAGCAGTACTTC